The TCR beta chain under discussion was sequenced for a study of blood T cell repertoires in COVID-19. Study-level background: The samples span acute and convalescent COVID-19 from the United States, Italy and Spain. T cells, B-cell-depleted T cells, or PBMCs provided the cDNA or gDNA that served as material.

This CDR3 contains 15 residues. With 2 bases removed from V and 1 base from J, the gap between germline ends came to 12 bases. Germline CDR1 is SGHRS and CDR2 is YFSETQ. The repertoire was sequenced with immunoSEQ multiplex PCR; TCRdb's copy has only in-frame clones and lacks some. This table holds some 210,000 clones, 80% to 90% found once. This chain joins TRBV5-1 and TRBJ1-2; possibly TRBD1 for D (6 bases). Input material: peripheral blood. The sequence was collected from a human donor in a cohort sampled during active COVID-19. CDR3: CASSFRSDSNYGYTF. DNA of the CDR3: TGCGCCAGCAGCTTCAGGTCGGACAGTAACTATGGCTACACCTTC. The full variable domain, with the rest looked up from reference TRBV5-1 and TRBJ1-2, is KAGVTQTPRYLIKTRGQQVTLSCSPISGHRSVSWYQQTPGQGLQFLFEYFSETQRNKGNFPGRFSGRQFSNSRSEMNVSTLELGDSALYLCASSFRSDSNYGYTFGSGTRLTVV.